These 16 T cell receptor beta chains originate from one sample sequenced in a study of cytomegalovirus exposure and HLA in healthy donors. Both 60 Vbeta primers and 13 Jbeta primers went into the PCR. Here immunoSEQ multiplex PCR was the method, and the copy in TCRdb shows in-frame clones only, minus some. The table has roughly 140,000 clones, roughly 82% seen once. Sequenced material: PBMCs. These receptors came from a male donor in good health and CMV-seronegative.

The rearrangement joins TRBV4-3 to TRBJ2-2; 8 bases are a match to TRBD1. The CDR3 contains 15 residues. Germline assignment: CDR1 LGHNA and CDR2 YSLEER. V shed 3 bases, J shed 6 bases, and the junction held 6 bases outside the gene matches. The CDR3 spells CASSHEAGGSGELFF. As DNA, the CDR3 is TGCGCCAGCAGCCACGAGGCAGGGGGCTCCGGGGAGCTGTTTTTT.

The chain carries TRBV4-1 and TRBJ1-2; 9 nucleotides align to TRBD1. The CDR3 extends over 18 amino acids. The V and J ends lost 4 bases and 7 bases, in that order; junction bases with no gene match: 19. Germline V lookup: CDR1 MGHRA, CDR2 YSYEKL. The CDR3 nucleotides read TGCGCCAGCAGCCCCACTGCCGGGACAGGGAAGTTAATGGGTGGCTACACCTTC. Translating it yields CASSPTAGTGKLMGGYTF.

This rearrangement joins TRBV28 to TRBJ2-5; TRBD2 might be the D (6 bases). Germline loops: CDR1 MDHEN, CDR2 SYDVKM. The V end lost 8 bases, the J end lost 6 bases, and 16 bases lay between the germline ends. This CDR3 contains 13 residues. CDR3 coding DNA: TGTGCCAGCCATCGGGGGAGTCTAAAGACCCAGTACTTC. This gives the protein CASHRGSLKTQYF.

This clone was seen once. This chain links TRBV10-3 with TRBJ1-1, with 7 bases matching TRBD1. The ends lost 6 bases at V and 4 bases at J; junction bases unmatched: 8. This CDR3 contains 14 residues. From germline, CDR1 is ENHRY and CDR2 SYGVKD. The CDR3 region has the DNA TGTGCCATCAGGGGACCAGGGGGAAGCACTGAAGCTTTCTTT. The encoded protein is CAIRGPGGSTEAFF.

The chain employs TRBV6-5 and TRBJ2-1; 9 nucleotides line up with TRBD2. Germline loops: CDR1 MNHEY, CDR2 SVGAGI. V trimming: 2 bases; J trimming: 8 bases; junction bases outside the gene matches: 10. CDR3 size: 16 residues. The CDR3 here is CASSYHILAGLHEQFF. The CDR3, as DNA: TGTGCCAGCAGTTACCATATACTAGCGGGCTTGCATGAGCAGTTCTTC.

The chain carries TRBV27 and TRBJ2-1; 8 bases align to TRBD2. V was pared by 2 bases and J by 8 bases, with 14 bases of the junction left unmatched. The V gene's germline CDR1 is MNHEY and CDR2 SMNVEV (reference sequence). The CDR3 contains 17 residues. The CDR3, as DNA: TGTGCCAGCAGTTTAGCGCTGCGTGGACTAGCCAGTGATGAGCAGTTCTTC. It specifies CASSLALRGLASDEQFF.

The rearrangement uses TRBV5-1 and TRBJ2-7, with D possibly TRBD2 on 5 matching bases. V lost 7 bases, J lost 5 bases, and 16 bases lay in between. The CDR3 runs 13 residues. Germline CDR1 and CDR2: SGHRS and YFSETQ. This CDR3 is CASGGSGKNEQYF. The CDR3 nucleotides read TGCGCCAGCGGCGGTTCCGGGAAGAACGAGCAGTACTTC.

This clone was seen more than once but under ten times. The chain carries TRBV6-4 and TRBJ2-3, with 8 bases aligning to TRBD1. Trimming at V came to 4 bases and at J to 3 bases, leaving 12 bases not matched to a gene. The germline V gene has CDR1 MRHNA and CDR2 SNTAGT. CDR3 size: 17 residues. The CDR3 here is CASSASPQGANTDTQYF. The CDR3 DNA follows: TGTGCCAGCAGTGCCTCCCCCCAGGGGGCGAATACAGATACGCAGTATTTT.

This chain joins TRBV4-2 and TRBJ1-3; D remains ambiguous. V gave up 3 bases and J gave up 2 bases, with 11 bases separating them. This CDR3 has 15 residues. Looked up from germline, CDR1 is LGHNA and CDR2 is YNFKEQ. CDR3: CASSQSTGPGNTIYF. DNA of the CDR3: TGTGCCAGCAGCCAGTCCACTGGGCCTGGAAACACCATATATTTT.

V usage is TRBV5-1 and J usage is TRBJ2-1, with 10 bases aligning to TRBD1. Trimming took 5 bases from V and 9 from J; bases not matched to a gene: 11. The CDR3 is 15 amino acids. Germline V gene lookup returns CDR1 SGHRS and CDR2 YFSETQ. The CDR3 DNA reads as TGCGCCAGCAGGCCCGGGACAGGGGTCGGATTTGAGCAGTTCTTC. This gives the protein CASRPGTGVGFEQFF.

About this clone itself: Germline and junction disagree at one end, which may indicate a read error. V is TRBV7-9 and J is TRBJ2-7; D remains unclear. The CDR3 runs to 12 residues. The germline gives CDR1 SEHNR, CDR2 FQNEAQ (reference sequence). CDR3 protein: CSSSSTRYEQYF. The CDR3 DNA follows: TGTTCCAGCAGTTCCACACGTTACGAGCAGTACTTC.

This clone was detected once. This rearrangement joins TRBV7-9 to TRBJ1-2; possibly TRBD1 for D (5 bases). This CDR3 comprises 14 residues. The V gene lost 5 bases and the J gene lost 6 bases, with 16 bases spanning the gap. Germline assignment: CDR1 SEHNR and CDR2 FQNEAQ (reference sequence). The CDR3 here is CASSMSGRGDGYTF. The CDR3 DNA reads TGTGCCAGCAGCATGTCGGGCCGGGGGGATGGCTACACCTTC. The complete variable domain, with remaining parts taken from reference TRBV7-9 and TRBJ1-2, reads DTGVSQNPRHKITKRGQNVTFRCDPISEHNRLYWYRQTLGQGPEFLTYFQNEAQLEKSRLLSDRFSAERPKGSFSTLEIQRTEQGDSAMYLCASSMSGRGDGYTFGSGTRLTVV.

The chain is built from TRBV19 and TRBJ2-3; TRBD2 might be the D (5 bases). The germline V gene has CDR1 LNHDA and CDR2 SQIVND (reference sequence). The CDR3 has 11 amino acids. V gave up 8 bases and J gave up 5 bases, with 8 bases separating them. This chain's CDR3 is CASAEGDTQYF. DNA of the CDR3: TGTGCCAGTGCTGAGGGAGATACGCAGTATTTT.

The rearrangement uses TRBV2 and TRBJ2-2; 7 bases match TRBD1. Trimming cost V 6 bases and J 2 bases; bases outside gene matches: 3. The CDR3 is made up of 14 amino acids. Germline CDR1 SNHLY, CDR2 FYNNEI. CDR3 protein: CASRGDSNTGELFF. CDR3 bases: TGTGCCAGCAGGGGGGACAGTAACACCGGGGAGCTGTTTTTT.

The genes are TRBV27 and TRBJ1-2, with 7 positions matching TRBD1. V lost 4 bases and J lost 1; bases outside the gene matches: 6. Looked up from germline, CDR1 is MNHEY and CDR2 is SMNVEV (reference sequence). This CDR3 has 15 residues. CDR3 sequence reads: CASSWDRTINYGYTF. In DNA form, the CDR3 reads TGTGCCAGCAGTTGGGACAGAACTATTAACTATGGCTACACCTTC.

The V and J genes are TRBV5-5 and TRBJ1-3; 11 bases line up with TRBD1. After removal of 6 bases from V and 2 bases from J, the junction contained 10 bases not matched to a gene. The CDR3 has 17 residues. Germline CDR1 SGHKS, CDR2 YYEKEE (reference sequence). The CDR3 DNA is TGTGCCAGCATCTACGGACAGGGGGCATCCGCTGGAAACACCATATATTTT. Translating gives CASIYGQGASAGNTIYF.